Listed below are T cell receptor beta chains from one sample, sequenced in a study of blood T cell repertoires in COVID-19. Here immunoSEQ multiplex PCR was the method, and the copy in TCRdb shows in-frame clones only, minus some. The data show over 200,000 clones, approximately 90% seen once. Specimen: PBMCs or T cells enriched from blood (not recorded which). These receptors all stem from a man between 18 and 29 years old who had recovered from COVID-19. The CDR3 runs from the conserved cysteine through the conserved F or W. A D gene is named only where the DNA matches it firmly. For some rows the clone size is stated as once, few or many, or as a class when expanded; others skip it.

CDR3nt: TGTGCCACCAGTGATTTAGTCGGGGAGATTGCCGGGGAAGAGACCCAGTACTTC
CDR3aa: CATSDLVGEIAGEETQYF
v_gene: TRBV24-1
abundance: .
j_gene: TRBJ2-5
d_gene: .

CDR3nt: TGTGCCAGCAGCCCTTCCCCCGGGACAGGGTCCTACGAGCAGTACTTC
CDR3aa: CASSPSPGTGSYEQYF
v_gene: TRBV7-8
abundance: .
j_gene: TRBJ2-7
d_gene: TRBD1

CDR3nt: TGTGCCAGCAGTGAAGGGACCCCTAGCGTCGAACCCTACGAGCAGTACTTC
CDR3aa: CASSEGTPSVEPYEQYF
v_gene: TRBV6-1
abundance: .
j_gene: TRBJ2-7
d_gene: .

CDR3nt: TGTGCCACCAGTGCCACCGGGACAGGGAACACCGGGGAGCTGTTTTTT
CDR3aa: CATSATGTGNTGELFF
v_gene: TRBV24-1
abundance: .
j_gene: TRBJ2-2
d_gene: TRBD1

CDR3nt: TGTGCCAGTTACAAACAGGGGAACTCCTACGAGCAGTACTTC
CDR3aa: CASYKQGNSYEQYF
v_gene: TRBV28
abundance: .
j_gene: TRBJ2-7
d_gene: TRBD1

CDR3nt: TGTGCCAGCGCCCTGGGGGGGCTGAACACTGAAGCTTTCTTT
CDR3aa: CASALGGLNTEAFF
v_gene: TRBV27
abundance: .
j_gene: TRBJ1-1
d_gene: .

CDR3nt: TGTGCCAGTAGCCTAGCGGGAGTGGATTTTAGCGGGGAGCTGTTTTTT
CDR3aa: CASSLAGVDFSGELFF
v_gene: TRBV19
abundance: .
j_gene: TRBJ2-2
d_gene: TRBD2

CDR3nt: TGTGCCACCAGTACCGCGGGGGGGGCGAGGGAAAAACTGTTTTTT
CDR3aa: CATSTAGGAREKLFF
v_gene: TRBV24-1
abundance: .
j_gene: TRBJ1-4
d_gene: .

CDR3nt: TGCAGCGTTGAATCCCAGGACAGGACATCCTACAATGAGCAGTTCTTC
CDR3aa: CSVESQDRTSYNEQFF
v_gene: TRBV29-1
abundance: few
j_gene: TRBJ2-1
d_gene: TRBD1

CDR3nt: TGTGCCAGCACCATCGGGGGGGCGTTCGGCTACACCTTC
CDR3aa: CASTIGGAFGYTF
v_gene: TRBV3-1/TRBV3-2
abundance: few
j_gene: TRBJ1-2
d_gene: .

CDR3nt: TGTGCCAGCAGTTTAGGAGGCGGGGCCTCTCAGCATTTT
CDR3aa: CASSLGGGASQHF
v_gene: TRBV12-3/TRBV12-4
abundance: .
j_gene: TRBJ1-5
d_gene: .

CDR3nt: TGTGCCAGCAGTGACCCCGACAGTTATTCACCCCTCCACTTT
CDR3aa: CASSDPDSYSPLHF
v_gene: TRBV6-1
abundance: .
j_gene: TRBJ1-6
d_gene: .

CDR3nt: TGTGCCAGCAGTGAAGGGCTAGCGGGGGGGGGAGAGACCCAGTACTTC
CDR3aa: CASSEGLAGGGETQYF
v_gene: TRBV6-1
abundance: .
j_gene: TRBJ2-5
d_gene: TRBD2

CDR3nt: TGTGCCAGCAGTCGATTCTTGAGCGGTTCACCCCTCCACTTT
CDR3aa: CASSRFLSGSPLHF
v_gene: TRBV7-9
abundance: once
j_gene: TRBJ1-6
d_gene: .

CDR3nt: TGTGCCAGCAGCCAGGACGAGAGGGTACTGCCCCAGCATTTT
CDR3aa: CASSQDERVLPQHF
v_gene: TRBV4-2
abundance: .
j_gene: TRBJ1-5
d_gene: .

CDR3nt: TGTGCCAGCACCCCGCGAGCCACAGATACGCAGTATTTT
CDR3aa: CASTPRATDTQYF
v_gene: TRBV2
abundance: .
j_gene: TRBJ2-3
d_gene: .

CDR3nt: TGTGCCAGTAGGAGGACAGGGAGGTTCCCCCAAGCTTTCTTT
CDR3aa: CASRRTGRFPQAFF
v_gene: TRBV19
abundance: few
j_gene: TRBJ1-1
d_gene: TRBD1

CDR3nt: TGTGCCAGCAGCCCTGTTCGGGACAGGGGACGGACTAATGAAAAACTGTTTTTT
CDR3aa: CASSPVRDRGRTNEKLFF
v_gene: TRBV5-6
abundance: .
j_gene: TRBJ1-4
d_gene: TRBD1

CDR3nt: TGTGCCAGCAGCTTAGCGGGGGGGAGGTACGAGCAGTACTTC
CDR3aa: CASSLAGGRYEQYF
v_gene: TRBV7-2
abundance: .
j_gene: TRBJ2-7
d_gene: TRBD2

CDR3nt: TGTGCCAGCAGCTTAGTTGCGGTGAACACCGGGGAGCTGTTTTTT
CDR3aa: CASSLVAVNTGELFF
v_gene: TRBV7-9
abundance: .
j_gene: TRBJ2-2
d_gene: .

CDR3nt: TGTGCCTGGAGTGTACCAGGGGGCGCGTCTAACTATGGCTACACCTTC
CDR3aa: CAWSVPGGASNYGYTF
v_gene: TRBV30
abundance: .
j_gene: TRBJ1-2
d_gene: TRBD1

CDR3nt: TGTGCCAGCAGCCTTAGCGGGGGGGCCGTCACCGGGGAGCTGTTTTTT
CDR3aa: CASSLSGGAVTGELFF
v_gene: TRBV5-6
abundance: .
j_gene: TRBJ2-2
d_gene: TRBD2

CDR3nt: TGTGCGTCCGCTAGCGGGATAAAGGATGAGCAGTTCTTC
CDR3aa: CASASGIKDEQFF
v_gene: TRBV28
abundance: .
j_gene: TRBJ2-1
d_gene: TRBD2

CDR3nt: TGTGCCAGCAGTCAAAGACAGGGGCTCTATGGCTACACCTTC
CDR3aa: CASSQRQGLYGYTF
v_gene: TRBV27
abundance: .
j_gene: TRBJ1-2
d_gene: TRBD1

CDR3nt: TGTGCCACCAGCAGAGGGCGGGCCCTCTCCTACAATGAGCAGTTCTTC
CDR3aa: CATSRGRALSYNEQFF
v_gene: TRBV15
abundance: .
j_gene: TRBJ2-1
d_gene: .

CDR3nt: TGTGCCAGTAGTCAGCAGGGCCCTGGAAACACCATATATTTT
CDR3aa: CASSQQGPGNTIYF
v_gene: TRBV19
abundance: .
j_gene: TRBJ1-3
d_gene: .

CDR3nt: TGTGCCAGCAGTGAATACGGGGGAAGCTACGAGCAGTACTTC
CDR3aa: CASSEYGGSYEQYF
v_gene: TRBV6-1
abundance: .
j_gene: TRBJ2-7
d_gene: .

CDR3nt: TGTGCCAGCAGTTCGACAGGGGGTAATGAAAAACTGTTTTTT
CDR3aa: CASSSTGGNEKLFF
v_gene: TRBV6-5
abundance: .
j_gene: TRBJ1-4
d_gene: TRBD1

CDR3nt: TGTGCCAGCAGTTCTACCTTGGACAGGTACTATGGCTACACCTTC
CDR3aa: CASSSTLDRYYGYTF
v_gene: TRBV27
abundance: .
j_gene: TRBJ1-2
d_gene: TRBD1

CDR3nt: TGTGCCAGCGCCCGAAAAGGAGGACCCACAGATACGCAGTATTTT
CDR3aa: CASARKGGPTDTQYF
v_gene: TRBV7-2
abundance: .
j_gene: TRBJ2-3
d_gene: .

CDR3nt: TGTGCCAGCAGCGCCGGGACAGTTAACACTGAAGCTTTCTTT
CDR3aa: CASSAGTVNTEAFF
v_gene: TRBV3-1/TRBV3-2
abundance: .
j_gene: TRBJ1-1
d_gene: TRBD1

CDR3nt: TGTGCCAGTAGTCCCCGGGACAGTGAGCAGTTCTTC
CDR3aa: CASSPRDSEQFF
v_gene: TRBV19
abundance: few
j_gene: TRBJ2-1
d_gene: TRBD1

CDR3nt: TGTGCCAGCAGCCTACAGGGGGCGAATGGAAACACCATATATTTT
CDR3aa: CASSLQGANGNTIYF
v_gene: TRBV7-2
abundance: once
j_gene: TRBJ1-3
d_gene: TRBD1